The 32 T cell receptor beta chains below all came from one sample that was sequenced in a study of glioma-infiltrating T cells. The iRepertoire nested amplicon-rescue multiplex PCR amplified TCR alpha and beta CDR3s from RNA. One entry per CDR3 protein results from TCRdb running MiXCR on the multiplex PCR reads. The sample records approximately 140,000 distinct CDR3 sequences, more than 20% being singletons. Material: glioma tissue, nonneoplastic brain tissue, or PBMCs (not recorded which). All receptors come from a human donor with low-grade glioma or glioblastoma, undergoing nonglioma brain surgery, or in good health (not recorded which).

Concerning this clonotype: At one of its ends the junction is not consistent with the germline gene, which may arise from a read error. The J gene is TRBJ1-6, the V gene TRBV7-9; 7 bases align to TRBD1. Germline CDR1 reads SEHNR; CDR2 reads FQNEAQ (reference sequence). The CDR3 sequence is 18 residues long. The CDR3 nucleotides read TGTGCCAGCAGTCCCCCGGGACAGAACCCCTCCTATTATTCACCCCTCCACTTT. Its protein product is CASSPPGQNPSYYSPLHF.

The chain combines TRBV20-1 with TRBJ1-1; no definite D call. Germline V lookup: CDR1 DFQATT, CDR2 SNEGSKA (reference sequence). V was pared by 4 bases and J by 1 base, with 7 bases between. The CDR3 is 12 residues long. CDR3 bases: TGCAGTGCTATGGTGGAGAACACTGAAGCTTTCTTT. Its protein is CSAMVENTEAFF.

This clonotype has only a few counts. The rearrangement uses TRBV12-3 or TRBV12-4 and TRBJ2-7; 7 nucleotides align to TRBD1. V lost 6 bases to trimming and J lost 6 bases; unmatched junction nucleotides: 5. The CDR3 is 12 amino acids. CDR3 bases: TGTGCCAGCAGCTCAGGACAGGCCGAGCAGTACGTC. Its translation is CASSSGQAEQYV.

This clonotype was seen repeatedly, ten times or more. The rearrangement links TRBV6-6 to TRBJ2-1; the match to TRBD2 covers 7 bases. The CDR3 length is 15 residues. CDR1 and CDR2 (germline): MNHNY, SVGAGI (reference sequence). V lost 2 bases and J lost 4; bases outside the gene matches: 5. The CDR3 nucleotides read TGTGCCAGCAGTTACCGATCTAGCGGTTACAATGAGCAGTTCTTC. It specifies CASSYRSSGYNEQFF.

This clonotype was observed a few times. The chain has TRBV29-1 and TRBJ2-5; D unclear. The germline V gene has CDR1 SQVTM and CDR2 ANQGSEA. The ends were cut back, 4 bases at V and 2 bases at J, with 5 bases in the middle. There are 11 residues in the CDR3. As DNA, the CDR3 is TGCAGCGTTGTTGGTCAAGAGACCCAGTACTTC. Translated, it gives CSVVGQETQYF.

This clonotype was observed at least ten times. This sequence joins TRBV28 and TRBJ2-5; D remains ambiguous. CDR1 MDHEN and CDR2 SYDVKM come from the germline V gene. V was cut by 5 bases and J by 2 bases, with 15 bases left in between. CDR3 length: 15 amino acids. This chain's CDR3 is CASSTPLGFQETQYF. CDR3 DNA: TGTGCCAGCAGTACCCCCCTAGGATTTCAAGAGACCCAGTACTTC. The full variable domain, completed using reference TRBV28 and TRBJ2-5, is DVKVTQSSRYLVKRTGEKVFLECVQDMDHENMFWYRQDPGLGLRLIYFSYDVKMKEKGDIPEGYSVSREKKERFSLILESASTNQTSMYLCASSTPLGFQETQYFGPGTRLLVL.

This clonotype has just one count. With a much larger clone just one base away, this may be a read error. This chain joins TRBV6-1 and TRBJ2-3; 8 nucleotides line up with TRBD2. The CDR3 has 16 amino acids. Germline V gives CDR1 MNHNS, CDR2 SASEGT. This CDR3 is CAISESGSGVTDAQYF. The CDR3 bases are TGTGCCATCAGTGAGTCCGGTAGCGGGGTCACAGATGCGCAGTATTTT.

The sample holds many counts of this clonotype. The chain employs TRBV6-4 and TRBJ2-3; D not certain. V was clipped by 6 bases and J by 0 bases, with 16 bases between them. Germline V gene lookup returns CDR1 MRHNA and CDR2 SNTAGT. The CDR3 contains 16 residues. The CDR3, as DNA: TGTGCCAGCAGCCGACAAGGAGCGACTAGCACAGATACGCAGTATTTT. Protein: CASSRQGATSTDTQYF.

This clonotype was picked up a small number of times. The V and J genes are TRBV24-1 and TRBJ1-2; TRBD1 might be the D (6 bases). The CDR3 totals 14 residues. V was clipped by 7 bases and J by 0 bases, with 11 bases between them. Germline CDR1 KGHDR, CDR2 SFDVKD. The CDR3 sequence: CATSDRQANYGYTF. The CDR3 bases are TGTGCCACCAGCGACAGGCAAGCTAACTATGGCTACACCTTC.

For the CDR3, the DNA is TGTGCCAGCAGCTTGGCCGGGACAGCGACTAACTATGGCTACACCTTC. Translating it yields CASSLAGTATNYGYTF. The V gene is TRBV7-9, the J gene TRBJ1-2, with 7 nucleotides matching TRBD1. CDR3 length: 16 amino acids. The V segment lost 3 bases and the J segment 0 bases; nucleotides outside the gene matches: 7. Germline CDR1 SEHNR, CDR2 FQNEAQ (reference sequence).

The chain carries TRBV7-3 and TRBJ2-3, with D possibly TRBD2 on 5 matching bases. The germline CDR1 and CDR2 sequences are SGHTA and FQGTGA. V was cut by 0 bases and J by 2 bases, with 12 bases left in between. This CDR3 spans 16 amino acids. DNA of the CDR3: TGTGCCAGCAGCTTAACATTTCTCGGGGACACAGATACGCAGTATTTT. Protein product: CASSLTFLGDTDTQYF.

Notes on this clonotype: The junction shows a germline mismatch at one end, possibly a read error. The chain employs TRBV7-2 and TRBJ1-5, with D possibly TRBD1 on 5 matching bases. Germline loops: CDR1 SGHTA, CDR2 FQGNSA. CDR3 length: 17 residues. The CDR3 bases are TGTGCCAGCAGCGTCCGGGCGGCGGGGGGAAGCAATCAGCCCAAGCATTTT. Residues: CASSVRAAGGSNQPKHF.

V is TRBV7-6 and J is TRBJ2-3; the match to TRBD1 covers 8 bases. J was trimmed by 1 base and V by 1 base; bases with no gene match: 10. The CDR3 consists of 18 residues. Germline lookup yields CDR1 SGHVS and CDR2 FNYEAQ. CDR3 in DNA: TGTGCCAGCAGCTTAGTACCGAGGGCAGGGGGCGGCACAGATACGCAGTATTTT. It encodes CASSLVPRAGGGTDTQYF.

In this sample, this clonotype turned up a few times. The chain carries TRBV7-2 and TRBJ2-3, with D unresolved. V lost 1 base and J lost 8, with 22 bases in between. Germline V gene lookup returns CDR1 SGHTA and CDR2 FQGNSA. CDR3 length: 17 amino acids. The CDR3 DNA is TGTGCCAGCAGCTTAGGAGGTGGTAGTTCGCTATGGAGTACGCAGTATTTT. The encoded protein is CASSLGGGSSLWSTQYF.

This clonotype was recorded at least ten times. The chain joins TRBV10-2 to TRBJ1-5; D remains ambiguous. The CDR3 is made up of 16 amino acids. The ends were cut back, 1 base at V and 3 bases at J, with 13 bases in the middle. In germline, CDR1 is WSHSY, CDR2 SAAADI. The CDR3 here is CASSEFLGRDNQPQHF. The CDR3 DNA sequence: TGCGCCAGCAGTGAGTTCTTAGGACGGGACAATCAGCCCCAGCATTTT.

Ten or more counts support this clonotype. The genes are TRBV6-2 or TRBV6-3 and TRBJ2-5, with D maybe TRBD2 (5 bases). V was shortened by 2 bases and J by 5 bases, with 12 bases between the two germline ends. Germline V CDR1 and CDR2: MNHEY, SVGEGT. The CDR3 has 14 residues. The CDR3 spells CASSYGSSGETQYF. Here the CDR3 DNA reads TGTGCCAGCAGTTACGGGAGCTCTGGGGAGACCCAGTACTTC.

With respect to this clonotype: A much larger clone lies one base from this, so it may be a read error. The rearrangement joins TRBV24-1 to TRBJ2-3; D unclear. In germline, CDR1 is KGHDR, CDR2 SFDVKD. The CDR3 length is 14 residues. The DNA of the CDR3 is TGTGCCACCATTGATCCCAATCCGACCGATACGCAGTATTTT. Its translation is CATIDPNPTDTQYF.

This clonotype was seen at least ten times. The J gene is TRBJ2-7, the V gene TRBV6-1, with D tentatively TRBD1 (6 bases). V was clipped by 3 bases and J by 4 bases, with 13 bases between them. This CDR3 is 14 amino acids long. Germline V gene data show CDR1 as MNHNS and CDR2 as SASEGT. The CDR3 reads CASSDGQTPYEQYV. The CDR3 DNA is TGTGCCAGCAGTGACGGACAGACTCCGTACGAGCAGTACGTC.

The V and J genes are TRBV27 and TRBJ2-7; D is tentatively TRBD1 or TRBD2 (5 bases each). The germline CDR1 and CDR2 sequences are MNHEY and SMNVEV (reference sequence). There are 14 residues in the CDR3. The ends were cut back, 3 bases at V and 7 bases at J, with 16 bases in the middle. The CDR3 sequence is CASSFEGTYNEQYV. The CDR3 DNA reads TGTGCCAGCAGTTTTGAGGGGACCTACAATGAGCAGTACGTC.

This clonotype was detected many times. The rearrangement links TRBV6-6 to TRBJ2-1; the D gene could be TRBD1 or TRBD2 (6 bases each). This CDR3 spans 14 amino acids. The V gene lost 2 bases and the J gene lost 7 bases, with 12 bases spanning the gap. Germline CDR1 reads MNHNY; CDR2 reads SVGAGI (reference sequence). CDR3 residues: CASSYDRRGNEQFF. The CDR3 DNA is TGTGCCAGCAGTTACGACAGGAGGGGGAATGAGCAGTTCTTC.

This clonotype was seen at least ten times. CDR3: CASSQGQGRLNTEAFF. CDR3 DNA sequence: TGTGCCAGCAGCCAAGGACAGGGGAGGTTGAACACTGAAGCTTTCTTT. The rearrangement links TRBV14 to TRBJ1-1, with TRBD1 matching over 8 bases. Germline V gives CDR1 SGHDN, CDR2 FVKESK. This CDR3 spans 16 amino acids. V was pared by 1 base and J by 0 bases, with 4 bases of the junction left unmatched. The entire variable domain, with the rest obtained from reference TRBV14 and TRBJ1-1, is as follows: EAGVTQFPSHSVIEKGQTVTLRCDPISGHDNLYWYRRVMGKEIKFLLHFVKESKQDESGMPNNRFLAERTGGTYSTLKVQPAELEDSGVYFCASSQGQGRLNTEAFFGQGTRLTVV.

This clonotype was picked up a small number of times. This CDR3 is CAIGAEAPGETQYF. The CDR3 region has the DNA TGTGCCATCGGGGCCGAAGCGCCCGGGGAGACCCAGTACTTC. The chain couples TRBV25-1 to TRBJ2-5; D may correspond to TRBD1 or TRBD2 (5 bases each). Germline loops: CDR1 MGHDK, CDR2 SYGVNS. The V gene lost 10 bases and the J gene lost 5 bases, with 20 bases spanning the gap. There are 14 residues in the CDR3.

This clonotype was recorded only once. With a much larger clone just one base away, this may be a read error. The rearrangement uses TRBV7-2 and TRBJ2-5; 10 bases agree with TRBD2. The CDR3 consists of 15 residues. With 1 base clipped from V and 11 bases from J, the junction kept 10 bases outside the gene matches. Looked up from germline, CDR1 is SGHTA and CDR2 is FQGNSA. This CDR3 is CASSLGSGGVDEQYF. The CDR3 nucleotides are TGTGCCAGCAGCTTAGGAAGCGGGGGGGTCGATGAGCAGTACTTC.

The sample holds many counts of this clonotype. The chain combines TRBV7-6 with TRBJ1-5, with unresolved D. V was cut by 3 bases and J by 7 bases, with 4 bases left in between. The CDR3 runs to 11 residues. In germline, CDR1 is SGHVS, CDR2 FNYEAQ. CDR3 in amino acids: CASSFEQPQHF. CDR3 DNA sequence: TGTGCCAGCAGCTTTGAACAGCCCCAGCATTTT. The full variable domain, completed using reference TRBV7-6 and TRBJ1-5, is GAGVSQSPRYKVTKRGQDVALRCDPISGHVSLYWYRQALGQGPEFLTYFNYEAQQDKSGLPNDRFSAERPEGSISTLTIQRTEQRDSAMYRCASSFEQPQHFGDGTRLSIL.

This rearrangement joins TRBV6-1 to TRBJ2-7; TRBD1 matches 8 bases. Germline V lookup: CDR1 MNHNS, CDR2 SASEGT. V lost 5 bases to trimming and J lost 6 bases; unmatched junction nucleotides: 6. This CDR3 is built from 13 residues. CDR3: CASSFSRGREQYV. CDR3 in DNA: TGTGCCAGCAGTTTTTCCAGGGGGCGCGAGCAGTACGTC.

In its sample, this clonotype was seen many times. V is TRBV6-1 and J is TRBJ2-5, with 8 bases aligning to TRBD1. The germline CDR1 and CDR2 sequences are MNHNS and SASEGT. V dropped 6 bases and J dropped 5; count of bases not matched to a gene: 5. The CDR3 sequence is 13 residues long. CDR3 protein: CASSRGQVETQYF. The CDR3 DNA is TGTGCCAGCAGCCGGGGACAGGTGGAGACCCAGTACTTC.

The chain combines TRBV29-1 with TRBJ2-7; weak D call: TRBD1 (5 bases). The CDR3 loop spans 10 amino acids. Germline V CDR1 and CDR2: SQVTM, ANQGSEA. This chain's CDR3 is CSVEGGEQYV. The CDR3 DNA follows: TGCAGCGTTGAAGGGGGCGAGCAGTACGTG.

The J gene is TRBJ2-1, the V gene TRBV11-1, with unresolved D. Trimming took off 5 bases at V and 6 bases at J, with 8 bases between the two ends. CDR1 is SGHAT, CDR2 FQDESV, per germline (reference sequence). The length of the CDR3 is 12 residues. This CDR3 is CASSPFTNEQFF. In DNA form, the CDR3 reads TGTGCCAGCAGCCCGTTTACCAATGAGCAGTTCTTC.

This clonotype has at least ten counts. V usage is TRBV20-1 and J usage is TRBJ1-1; no definite D call. CDR3 length: 15 residues. V was cut by 1 base and J by 1 base, with 13 bases left in between. CDR1 DFQATT and CDR2 SNEGSKA come from the germline V gene (reference sequence). The CDR3 is CSARVGGRTNTEAFF. In DNA, the CDR3 is TGCAGTGCTAGAGTGGGTGGGCGAACGAACACTGAAGCTTTCTTT.

This clonotype was detected ten times or more. This chain joins TRBV3-1 and TRBJ2-3; D call uncertain. V was trimmed by 5 bases and J by 3 bases, leaving 15 bases between them. The CDR3 is made up of 15 amino acids. Germline CDR1 and CDR2: LGHDT and YNNKEL (reference sequence). Here the CDR3 DNA reads TGTGCCAGCAGCTACACCGACACAGCTACAGATACGCAGTATTTT. Its protein product is CASSYTDTATDTQYF.

The sample holds a few counts of this clonotype. J is TRBJ2-1 and V is TRBV24-1, with 8 nucleotides matching TRBD2. The J segment lost 2 bases and the V segment lost 2 bases, leaving 4 bases of the junction unmatched. The CDR3 covers 16 residues. Germline V CDR1 and CDR2: KGHDR, SFDVKD. Here the CDR3 reads CATSDSTGGAYNEQFF. The CDR3 DNA sequence: TGTGCCACCAGTGATTCCACGGGGGGGGCCTACAATGAGCAGTTCTTC.

This clonotype has just a few counts. At one end, the junction sequence differs from germline, possibly due to a read error. The rearrangement joins TRBV6-1 to TRBJ1-5; D may be TRBD1 (6 bases). Germline V gene sequence: CDR1 MNHNS, CDR2 SASEGT. This CDR3 has 13 amino acids. The CDR3 spells CASTGGLNQPQHF. The CDR3 coding sequence is TGTGCAAGCACCGGGGGCTTGAATCAGCCCCAGCATTTT.